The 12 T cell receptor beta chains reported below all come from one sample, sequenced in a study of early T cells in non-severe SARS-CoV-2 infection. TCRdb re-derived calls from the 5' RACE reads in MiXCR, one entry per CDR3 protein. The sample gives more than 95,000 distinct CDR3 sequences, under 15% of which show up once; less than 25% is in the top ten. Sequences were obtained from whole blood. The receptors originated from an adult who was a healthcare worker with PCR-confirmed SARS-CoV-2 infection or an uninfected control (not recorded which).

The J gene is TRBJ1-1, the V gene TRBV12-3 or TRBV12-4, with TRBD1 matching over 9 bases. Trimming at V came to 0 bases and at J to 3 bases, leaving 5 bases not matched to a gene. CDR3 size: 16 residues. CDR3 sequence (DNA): TGTGCCAGCAGTTTAGCGGGACAGGGTACGGACACTGAAGCTTTCTTT. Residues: CASSLAGQGTDTEAFF.

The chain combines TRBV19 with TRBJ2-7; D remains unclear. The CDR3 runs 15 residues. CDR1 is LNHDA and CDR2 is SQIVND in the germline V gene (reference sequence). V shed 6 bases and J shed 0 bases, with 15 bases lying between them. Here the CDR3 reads CASRSRNRFSYEQYF. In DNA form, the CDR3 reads TGTGCCAGTAGATCTCGAAATCGCTTCTCCTACGAGCAGTACTTC.

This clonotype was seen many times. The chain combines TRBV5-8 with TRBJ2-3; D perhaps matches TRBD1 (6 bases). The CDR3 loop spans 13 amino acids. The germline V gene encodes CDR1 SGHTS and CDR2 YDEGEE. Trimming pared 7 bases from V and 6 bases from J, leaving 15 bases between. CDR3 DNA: TGTGCCAGCTTCATTCAGGGGTCGGATACGCAGTATTTT. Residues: CASFIQGSDTQYF.

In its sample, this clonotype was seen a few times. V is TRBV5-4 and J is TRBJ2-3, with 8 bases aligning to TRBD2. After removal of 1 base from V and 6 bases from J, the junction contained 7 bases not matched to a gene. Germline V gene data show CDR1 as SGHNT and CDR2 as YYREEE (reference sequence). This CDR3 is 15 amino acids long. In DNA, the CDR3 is TGTGCCAGCAGCTTGAAAACTAGCGGTGCGGATACGCAGTATTTT. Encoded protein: CASSLKTSGADTQYF.

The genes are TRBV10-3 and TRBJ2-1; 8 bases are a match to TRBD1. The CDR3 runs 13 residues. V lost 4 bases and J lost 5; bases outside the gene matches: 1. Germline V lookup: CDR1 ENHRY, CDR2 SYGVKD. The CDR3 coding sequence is TGTGCCATCAGTGCGGACAGGGACAATGAGCAGTTCTTC. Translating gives CAISADRDNEQFF.

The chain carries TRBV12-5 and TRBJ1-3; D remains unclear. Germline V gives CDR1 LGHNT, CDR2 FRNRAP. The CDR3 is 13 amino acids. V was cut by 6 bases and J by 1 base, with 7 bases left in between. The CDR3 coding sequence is TGTGCTAGTGGCATATGGTCTGGAAACACCATATATTTT. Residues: CASGIWSGNTIYF.

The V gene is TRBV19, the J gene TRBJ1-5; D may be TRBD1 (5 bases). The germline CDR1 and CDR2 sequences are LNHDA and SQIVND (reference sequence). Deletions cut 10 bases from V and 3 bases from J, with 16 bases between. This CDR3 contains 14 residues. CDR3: CATGRGLNNQPQHF. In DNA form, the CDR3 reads TGTGCCACCGGGAGGGGACTCAACAATCAGCCCCAGCATTTT.

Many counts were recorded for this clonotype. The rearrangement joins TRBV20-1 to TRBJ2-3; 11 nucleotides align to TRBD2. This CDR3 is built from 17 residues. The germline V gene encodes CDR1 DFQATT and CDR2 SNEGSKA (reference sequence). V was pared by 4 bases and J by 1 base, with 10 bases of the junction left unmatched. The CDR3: CSATIAGGPKGTDTQYF. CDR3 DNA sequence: TGCAGTGCTACTATAGCGGGGGGGCCGAAGGGCACAGATACGCAGTATTTT.

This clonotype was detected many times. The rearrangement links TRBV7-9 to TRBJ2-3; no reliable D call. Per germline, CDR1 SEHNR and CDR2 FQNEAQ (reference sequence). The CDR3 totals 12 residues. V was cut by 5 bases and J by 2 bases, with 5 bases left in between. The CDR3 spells CASSPTTDTQYF. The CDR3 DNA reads TGTGCCAGCAGCCCGACCACAGATACGCAGTATTTT.

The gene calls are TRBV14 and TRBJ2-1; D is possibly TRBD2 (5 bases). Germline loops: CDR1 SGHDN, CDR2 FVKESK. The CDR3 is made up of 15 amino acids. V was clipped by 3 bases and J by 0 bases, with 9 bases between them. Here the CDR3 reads CASSQGESSYNEQFF. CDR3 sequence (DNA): TGTGCCAGCAGCCAGGGAGAGAGCTCCTACAATGAGCAGTTCTTC.

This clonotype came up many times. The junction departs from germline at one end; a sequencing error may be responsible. The CDR3 loop reads CASSSDIF. The CDR3 nucleotides read TGTGCCAGCAGCTCCGACATTTTC. The chain uses TRBV7-9 and TRBJ2-1, with D unclear. The CDR3 has 8 amino acids. Germline CDR1 is SEHNR and CDR2 is FQNEAQ (reference sequence).

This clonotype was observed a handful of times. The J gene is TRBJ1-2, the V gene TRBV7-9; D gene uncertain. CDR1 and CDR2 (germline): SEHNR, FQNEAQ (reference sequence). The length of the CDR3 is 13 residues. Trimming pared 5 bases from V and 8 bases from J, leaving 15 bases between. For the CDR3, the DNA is TGTGCCAGCAGCCCAGCGGTGGCTGGAGGCTACACCTTC. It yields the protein CASSPAVAGGYTF.